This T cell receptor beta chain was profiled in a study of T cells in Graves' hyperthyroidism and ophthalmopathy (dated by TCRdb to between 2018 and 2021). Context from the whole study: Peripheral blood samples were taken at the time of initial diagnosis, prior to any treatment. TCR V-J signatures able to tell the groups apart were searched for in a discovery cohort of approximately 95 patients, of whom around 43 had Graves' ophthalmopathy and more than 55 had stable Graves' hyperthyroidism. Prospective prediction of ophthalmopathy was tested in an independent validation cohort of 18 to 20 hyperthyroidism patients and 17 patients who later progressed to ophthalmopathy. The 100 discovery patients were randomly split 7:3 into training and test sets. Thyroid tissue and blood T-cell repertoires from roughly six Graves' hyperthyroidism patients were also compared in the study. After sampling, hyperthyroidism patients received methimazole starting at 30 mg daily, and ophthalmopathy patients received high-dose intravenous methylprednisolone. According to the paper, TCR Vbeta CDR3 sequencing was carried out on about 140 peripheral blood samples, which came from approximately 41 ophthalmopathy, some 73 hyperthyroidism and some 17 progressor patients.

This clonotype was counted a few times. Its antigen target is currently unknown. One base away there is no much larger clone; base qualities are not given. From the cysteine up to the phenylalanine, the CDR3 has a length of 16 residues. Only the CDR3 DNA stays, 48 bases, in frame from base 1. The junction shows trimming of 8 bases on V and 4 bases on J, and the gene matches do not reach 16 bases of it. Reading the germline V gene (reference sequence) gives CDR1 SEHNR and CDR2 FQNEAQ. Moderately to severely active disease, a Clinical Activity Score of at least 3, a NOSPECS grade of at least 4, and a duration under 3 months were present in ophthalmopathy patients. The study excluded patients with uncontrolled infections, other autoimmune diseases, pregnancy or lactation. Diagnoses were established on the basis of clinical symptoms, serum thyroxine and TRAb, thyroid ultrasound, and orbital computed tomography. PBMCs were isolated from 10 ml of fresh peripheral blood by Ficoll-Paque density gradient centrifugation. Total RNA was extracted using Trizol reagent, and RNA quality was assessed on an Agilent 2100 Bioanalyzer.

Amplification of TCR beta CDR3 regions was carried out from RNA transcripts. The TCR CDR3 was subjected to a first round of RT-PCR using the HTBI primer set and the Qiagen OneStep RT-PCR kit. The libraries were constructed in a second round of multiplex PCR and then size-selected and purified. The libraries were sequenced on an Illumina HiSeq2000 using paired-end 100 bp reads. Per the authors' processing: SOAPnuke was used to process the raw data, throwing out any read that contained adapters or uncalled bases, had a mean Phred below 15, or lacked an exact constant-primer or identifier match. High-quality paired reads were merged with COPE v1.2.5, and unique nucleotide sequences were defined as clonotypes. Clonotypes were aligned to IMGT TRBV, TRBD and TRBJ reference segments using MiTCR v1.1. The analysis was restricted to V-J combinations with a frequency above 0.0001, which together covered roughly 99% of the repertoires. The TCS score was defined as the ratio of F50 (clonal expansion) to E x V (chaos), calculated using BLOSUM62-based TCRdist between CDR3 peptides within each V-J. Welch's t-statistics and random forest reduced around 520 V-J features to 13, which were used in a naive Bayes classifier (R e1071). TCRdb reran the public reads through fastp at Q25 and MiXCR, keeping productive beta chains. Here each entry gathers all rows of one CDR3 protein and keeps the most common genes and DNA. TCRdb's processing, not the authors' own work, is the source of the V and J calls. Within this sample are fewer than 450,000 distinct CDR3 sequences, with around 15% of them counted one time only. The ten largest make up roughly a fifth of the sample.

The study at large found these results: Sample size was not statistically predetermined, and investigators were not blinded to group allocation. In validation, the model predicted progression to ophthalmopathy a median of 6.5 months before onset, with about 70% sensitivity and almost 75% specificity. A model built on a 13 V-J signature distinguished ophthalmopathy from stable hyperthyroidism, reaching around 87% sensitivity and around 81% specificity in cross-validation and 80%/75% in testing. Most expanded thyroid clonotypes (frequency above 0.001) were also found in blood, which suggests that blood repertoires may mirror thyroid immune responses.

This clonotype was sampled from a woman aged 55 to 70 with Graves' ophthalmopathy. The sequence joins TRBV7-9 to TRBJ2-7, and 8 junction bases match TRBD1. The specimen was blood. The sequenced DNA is TGTGCCAGCGCACCCCAGTTGAGACAGGGGATTTACGAGCAGTACTTC. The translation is CASAPQLRQGIYEQYF.